The 3 T cell receptor beta chains given below trace back to one sample, sequenced in a study of blood T cell repertoires in COVID-19. Data came from immunoSEQ multiplex PCR; TCRdb stores just in-frame clones and leaves some out. The table has about 72,000 clones, about 90% seen once. Material for sequencing was peripheral blood. These receptors were taken from a human donor in a cohort sampled during active COVID-19.

This chain joins TRBV3-1 (or the pseudogene TRBV3-2) and TRBJ1-2; TRBD1 might be the D (6 bases). V gave up 3 bases and J gave up 5 bases, with 13 bases separating them. Germline loops: CDR1 LGHDT, CDR2 YNNKEL (reference sequence). The CDR3 runs to 14 residues. The CDR3 sequence: CASSQRRGGYGYTF. CDR3 DNA: TGTGCCAGCAGCCAGCGCAGGGGTGGGTATGGCTACACCTTC.

This chain joins TRBV14 and TRBJ2-1, with a weak D call TRBD2 (6 bases). The CDR3 is made up of 18 amino acids. CDR1 and CDR2 from the germline V gene are SGHDN and FVKESK. Trimming pared 1 base from V and 4 bases from J, leaving 20 bases between. The CDR3 region is CASSQGQGGAAVYNEQFF. CDR3 sequence (DNA): TGTGCCAGCAGCCAAGGGCAAGGAGGGGCCGCCGTGTACAATGAGCAGTTCTTC.

This chain links TRBV5-1 with TRBJ1-1; TRBD1 might be the D (6 bases). V lost 4 bases to trimming and J lost 1 base, with 11 bases between them. This CDR3 comprises 14 residues. The germline V gene encodes CDR1 SGHRS and CDR2 YFSETQ. DNA for the CDR3: TGCGCCAGCAGCAACGGACAGCAGAACACTGAAGCTTTCTTT. Its translation: CASSNGQQNTEAFF.